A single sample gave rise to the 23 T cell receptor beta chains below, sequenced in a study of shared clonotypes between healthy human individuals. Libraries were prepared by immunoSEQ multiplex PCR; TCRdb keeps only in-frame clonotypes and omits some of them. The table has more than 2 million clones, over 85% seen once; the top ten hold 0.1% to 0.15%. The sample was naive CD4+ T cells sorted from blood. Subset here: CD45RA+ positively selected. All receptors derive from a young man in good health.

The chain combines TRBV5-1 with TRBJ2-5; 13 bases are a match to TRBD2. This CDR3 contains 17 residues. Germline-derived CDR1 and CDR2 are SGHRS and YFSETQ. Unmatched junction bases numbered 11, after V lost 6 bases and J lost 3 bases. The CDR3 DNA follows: TGCGCCAGCACTTGGGGGACTAGCGGGGTGGCAAAAGAGACCCAGTACTTC. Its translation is CASTWGTSGVAKETQYF.

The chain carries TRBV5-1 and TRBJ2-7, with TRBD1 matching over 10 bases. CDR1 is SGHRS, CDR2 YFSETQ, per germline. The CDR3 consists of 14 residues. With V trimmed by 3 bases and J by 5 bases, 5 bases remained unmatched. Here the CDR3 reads CASSWDRGLDEQYF. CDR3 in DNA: TGCGCCAGCAGCTGGGACAGGGGTTTGGACGAGCAGTACTTC.

The CDR3, as DNA: TGCGCCAGCACCATTGGGGGACAGGGCTACGAGCAGTACTTC. This codes for CASTIGGQGYEQYF. This chain links TRBV5-1 with TRBJ2-7; 9 nucleotides align to TRBD1. V dropped 6 bases and J dropped 3; count of bases not matched to a gene: 7. CDR1 SGHRS and CDR2 YFSETQ come from the germline V gene. The CDR3 is 14 amino acids.

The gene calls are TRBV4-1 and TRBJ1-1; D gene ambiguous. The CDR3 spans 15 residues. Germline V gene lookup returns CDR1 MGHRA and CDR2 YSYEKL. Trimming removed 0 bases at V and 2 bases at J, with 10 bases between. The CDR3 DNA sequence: TGCGCCAGCAGCCAAGAAGTGGGTAAAAACACTGAAGCTTTCTTT. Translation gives CASSQEVGKNTEAFF.

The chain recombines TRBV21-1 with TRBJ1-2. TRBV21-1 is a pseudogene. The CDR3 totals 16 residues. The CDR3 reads CASSNRRAGTNYGYTF. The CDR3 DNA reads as TGTGCCAGCAGCAATCGTCGGGCAGGGACCAACTATGGCTACACCTTC.

This CDR3 is CASSFGLGNSNEQFF. The CDR3 DNA reads as TGTGCCAGCAGTTTCGGACTAGGGAATAGCAATGAGCAGTTCTTC. The gene calls are TRBV6-5 and TRBJ2-1; 7 bases are shared with TRBD2. This CDR3 region has 15 residues. Germline V lookup: CDR1 MNHEY, CDR2 SVGAGI. V was pared by 4 bases and J by 6 bases, with 9 bases of the junction left unmatched.

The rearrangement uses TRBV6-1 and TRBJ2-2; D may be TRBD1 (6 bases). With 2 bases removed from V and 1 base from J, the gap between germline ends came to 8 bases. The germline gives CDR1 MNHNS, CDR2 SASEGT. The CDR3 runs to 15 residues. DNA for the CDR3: TGTGCCAGCAGTGAACAGGGGCGGAACACCGGGGAGCTGTTTTTT. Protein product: CASSEQGRNTGELFF.

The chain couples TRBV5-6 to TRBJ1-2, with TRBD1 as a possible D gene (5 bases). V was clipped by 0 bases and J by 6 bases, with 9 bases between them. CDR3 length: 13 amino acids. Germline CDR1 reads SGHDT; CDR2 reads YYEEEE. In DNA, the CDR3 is TGTGCCAGCAGCTTGGGGTCAGGGAATGGCTACACCTTC. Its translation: CASSLGSGNGYTF. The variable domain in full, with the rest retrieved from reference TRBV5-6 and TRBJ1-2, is DAGVTQSPTHLIKTRGQQVTLRCSPKSGHDTVSWYQQALGQGPQFIFQYYEEEERQRGNFPDRFSGHQFPNYSSELNVNALLLGDSALYLCASSLGSGNGYTFGSGTRLTVV.

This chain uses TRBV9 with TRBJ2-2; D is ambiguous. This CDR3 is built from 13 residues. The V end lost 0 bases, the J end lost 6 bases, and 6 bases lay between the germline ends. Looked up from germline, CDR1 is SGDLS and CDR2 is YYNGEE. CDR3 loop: CASSVDGPGELFF. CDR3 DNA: TGTGCCAGCAGCGTAGATGGCCCCGGGGAGCTGTTTTTT.

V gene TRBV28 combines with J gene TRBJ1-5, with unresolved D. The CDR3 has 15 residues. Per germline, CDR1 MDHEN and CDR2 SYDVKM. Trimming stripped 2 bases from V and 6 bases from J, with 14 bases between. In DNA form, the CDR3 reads TGTGCCAGCAGTTTAATACCAGGAGATCTTCAGCCCCAGCATTTT. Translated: CASSLIPGDLQPQHF. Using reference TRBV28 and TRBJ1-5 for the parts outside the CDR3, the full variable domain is DVKVTQSSRYLVKRTGEKVFLECVQDMDHENMFWYRQDPGLGLRLIYFSYDVKMKEKGDIPEGYSVSREKKERFSLILESASTNQTSMYLCASSLIPGDLQPQHFGDGTRLSIL.

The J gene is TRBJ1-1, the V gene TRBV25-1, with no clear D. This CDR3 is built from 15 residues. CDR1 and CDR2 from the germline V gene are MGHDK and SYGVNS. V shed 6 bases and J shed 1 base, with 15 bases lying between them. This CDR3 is CASRNDGRRNTEAFF. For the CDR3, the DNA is TGTGCCAGCAGGAATGATGGGAGGAGGAACACTGAAGCTTTCTTT.

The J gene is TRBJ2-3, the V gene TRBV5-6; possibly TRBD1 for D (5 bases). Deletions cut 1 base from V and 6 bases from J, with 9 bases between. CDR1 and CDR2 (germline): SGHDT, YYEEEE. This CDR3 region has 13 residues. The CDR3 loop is CASSLPGSDTQYF. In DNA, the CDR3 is TGTGCCAGCAGCTTGCCAGGGTCGGATACGCAGTATTTT.

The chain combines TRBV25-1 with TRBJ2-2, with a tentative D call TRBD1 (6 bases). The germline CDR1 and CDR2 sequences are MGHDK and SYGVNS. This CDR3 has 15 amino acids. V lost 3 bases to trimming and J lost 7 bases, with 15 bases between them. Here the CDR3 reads CASSDWNRAGGELFF. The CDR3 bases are TGTGCCAGCAGTGACTGGAACAGGGCGGGCGGGGAGCTGTTTTTT.

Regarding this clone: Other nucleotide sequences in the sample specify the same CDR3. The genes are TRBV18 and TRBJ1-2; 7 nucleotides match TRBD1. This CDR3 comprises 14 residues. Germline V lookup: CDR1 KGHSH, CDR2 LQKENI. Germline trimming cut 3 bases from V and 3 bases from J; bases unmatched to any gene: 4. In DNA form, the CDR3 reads TGTGCCAGCTCACCCTTAGGGACAGACTATGGCTACACCTTC. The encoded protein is CASSPLGTDYGYTF.

In DNA, the CDR3 is TGTGCCAGCAGCTCCCAGGGGAGCTCCTACGAGCAGTACTTC. Protein product: CASSSQGSSYEQYF. The chain couples TRBV7-2 to TRBJ2-7; TRBD1 might be the D (6 bases). CDR1 SGHTA and CDR2 FQGNSA come from the germline V gene. CDR3 size: 14 residues. Deletions cut 4 bases from V and 0 bases from J, with 10 bases between.

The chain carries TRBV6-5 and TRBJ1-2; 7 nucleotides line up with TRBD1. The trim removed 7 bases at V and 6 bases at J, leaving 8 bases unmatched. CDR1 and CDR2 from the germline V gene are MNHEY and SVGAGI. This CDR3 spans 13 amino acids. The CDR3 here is CASTRGGYDGYTF. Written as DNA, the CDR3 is TGTGCCAGCACCAGGGGGGGGTATGATGGCTACACCTTC.

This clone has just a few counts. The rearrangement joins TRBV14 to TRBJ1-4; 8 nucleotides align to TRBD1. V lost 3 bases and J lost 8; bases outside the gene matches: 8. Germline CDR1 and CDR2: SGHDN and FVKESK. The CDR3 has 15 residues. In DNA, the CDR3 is TGTGCCAGCAGCCACGGACAGGGACGCATCGAAAAACTGTTTTTT. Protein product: CASSHGQGRIEKLFF. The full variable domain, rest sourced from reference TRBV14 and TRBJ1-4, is EAGVTQFPSHSVIEKGQTVTLRCDPISGHDNLYWYRRVMGKEIKFLLHFVKESKQDESGMPNNRFLAERTGGTYSTLKVQPAELEDSGVYFCASSHGQGRIEKLFFGSGTQLSVL.

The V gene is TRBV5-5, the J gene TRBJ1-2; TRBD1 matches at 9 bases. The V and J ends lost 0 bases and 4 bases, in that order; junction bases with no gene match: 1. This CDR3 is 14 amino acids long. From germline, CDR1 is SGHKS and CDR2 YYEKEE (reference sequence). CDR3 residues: CASSLGQGVYGYTF. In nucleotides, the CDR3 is TGTGCCAGCAGCTTGGGACAGGGGGTCTATGGCTACACCTTC.

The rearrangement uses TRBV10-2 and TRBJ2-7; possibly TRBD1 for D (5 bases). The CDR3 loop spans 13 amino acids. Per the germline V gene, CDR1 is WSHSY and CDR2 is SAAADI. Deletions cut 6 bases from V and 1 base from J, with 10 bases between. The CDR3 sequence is CASRTTESYEQYF. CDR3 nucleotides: TGCGCCAGCAGGACGACAGAATCCTACGAGCAGTACTTC.

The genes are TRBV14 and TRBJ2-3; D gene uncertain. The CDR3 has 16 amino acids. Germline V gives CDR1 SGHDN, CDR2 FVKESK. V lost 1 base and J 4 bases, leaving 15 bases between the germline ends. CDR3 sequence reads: CASSQVAGIRSDTQYF. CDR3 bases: TGTGCCAGCAGCCAAGTAGCCGGAATCAGGTCAGATACGCAGTATTTT. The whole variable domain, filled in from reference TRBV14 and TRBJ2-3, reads EAGVTQFPSHSVIEKGQTVTLRCDPISGHDNLYWYRRVMGKEIKFLLHFVKESKQDESGMPNNRFLAERTGGTYSTLKVQPAELEDSGVYFCASSQVAGIRSDTQYFGPGTRLTVL.

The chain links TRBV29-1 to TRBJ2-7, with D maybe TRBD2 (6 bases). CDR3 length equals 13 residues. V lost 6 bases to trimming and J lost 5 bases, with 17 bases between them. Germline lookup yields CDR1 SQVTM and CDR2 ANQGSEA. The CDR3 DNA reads TGCAGCGTACGCGGGGTCCTGGGCCACGAGCAGTACTTC. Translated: CSVRGVLGHEQYF.

CDR3 loop: CASSQDRTGANEKLFF. CDR3 DNA sequence: TGCGCCAGCAGCCAAGATAGGACAGGGGCAAATGAAAAACTGTTTTTT. V usage is TRBV4-1 and J usage is TRBJ1-4; 9 bases are shared with TRBD1. The CDR3 consists of 16 residues. The junction had 4 bases not matched to a gene; V was cut back by 0 bases and J by 5 bases. The germline V gene has CDR1 MGHRA and CDR2 YSYEKL.

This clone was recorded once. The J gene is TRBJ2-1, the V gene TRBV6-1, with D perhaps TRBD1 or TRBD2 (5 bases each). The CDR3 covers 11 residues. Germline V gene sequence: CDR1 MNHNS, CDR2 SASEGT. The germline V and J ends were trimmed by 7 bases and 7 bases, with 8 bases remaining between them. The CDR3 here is CASTRGNEQFF. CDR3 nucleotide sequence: TGTGCCAGCACGAGGGGTAATGAGCAGTTCTTC.